A selection of T cell receptor beta chains follows, all from one sample in a study of cytomegalovirus exposure and HLA in healthy donors. The data were produced by immunoSEQ multiplex PCR, yet TCRdb's version contains in-frame clones alone and is incomplete. The sample has roughly 90,000 clones, 85% seen once. The sample comprised PBMCs. These receptors came from a man between 18 and 35 years old in good health and CMV-seropositive. CDR3s include the opening cysteine and the closing phenylalanine or tryptophan. A D gene is named only where the DNA matches it firmly. Where a row states a size, it is once, few, many or the class of an expanded clone; other rows omit it.

abundance,v_gene,d_gene,j_gene,CDR3aa,CDR3nt
-,TRBV7-3,TRBD1,TRBJ1-5,CASSLTGGRPQHF,TGTGCCAGCAGCCTGACAGGGGGCCGGCCCCAGCATTTT
-,TRBV6-1,TRBD2,TRBJ2-7,CASSEDSGRPLPYEQYF,TGTGCCAGCAGTGAAGATAGCGGGAGGCCCTTACCCTACGAGCAGTACTTC
once,TRBV6-1,TRBD2,TRBJ2-3,CASRISGSTDTQYF,TGTGCCAGCCGTATAAGCGGGAGTACAGATACGCAGTATTTT
-,TRBV5-1,TRBD1,TRBJ1-4,CASSLATGGGEKLFF,TGCGCCAGCAGCTTGGCCACAGGGGGGGGTGAAAAACTGTTTTTT
-,TRBV19,-,TRBJ2-2,CASTPRPSTGELFF,TGTGCCAGTACCCCTCGCCCCAGCACCGGGGAGCTGTTTTTT
-,TRBV9,TRBD1,TRBJ2-1,CASSAPTGQGMLEQFF,TGTGCCAGCAGCGCCCCTACGGGACAGGGCATGTTAGAGCAGTTCTTC
-,TRBV18,-,TRBJ2-7,CASSPKMAGLNYEQYF,TGTGCCAGCTCACCAAAGATGGCAGGGCTAAACTACGAGCAGTACTTC
-,TRBV2,-,TRBJ2-1,CASSGSEQFF,TGTGCCAGCAGTGGTAGTGAGCAGTTCTTC
-,TRBV28,-,TRBJ2-5,CASGGGQETQYF,TGTGCCAGCGGAGGCGGCCAGGAGACCCAGTACTTC
-,TRBV13,-,TRBJ1-4,CASRLRGEKLFF,TGTGCCAGCAGATTACGGGGTGAAAAACTGTTTTTT
-,TRBV4-1,-,TRBJ2-3,CASSQDYADFTDTQYF,TGCGCCAGCAGCCAAGACTACGCCGACTTCACAGATACGCAGTATTTT
-,TRBV28,TRBD2,TRBJ2-2,CASVEGGTGELFF,TGTGCCAGCGTTGAGGGAGGGACCGGGGAGCTGTTTTTT
-,TRBV27,TRBD2,TRBJ2-7,CASSLSLAGVYEQYF,TGTGCCAGCAGTTTAAGCTTAGCGGGAGTCTACGAGCAGTACTTC
-,TRBV6-6,-,TRBJ1-5,CASSPAGNQPQHF,TGTGCCAGCAGTCCGGCGGGTAATCAGCCCCAGCATTTT
-,TRBV7-3,TRBD1,TRBJ1-4,CASSLTGDREEKLFF,TGTGCCAGCAGCTTAACGGGGGACAGGGAGGAAAAACTGTTTTTT
-,TRBV28,-,TRBJ2-3,CASSNPGSTDTQYF,TGTGCCAGCAGTAACCCGGGATCCACAGATACGCAGTATTTT
-,TRBV4-1,-,TRBJ1-2,CASSQVQLGGTYGYTF,TGCGCCAGCAGCCAAGTTCAGCTCGGGGGTACCTATGGCTACACCTTC
-,TRBV4-1,TRBD2,TRBJ2-2,CASSQELAVTGELFF,TGCGCCAGCAGCCAAGAGCTAGCGGTCACCGGGGAGCTGTTTTTT
few,TRBV29-1,TRBD2,TRBJ2-3,CSVRSSGRRSLTDTQYF,TGCAGCGTGCGATCTAGCGGGAGGCGATCCCTCACAGATACGCAGTATTTT
-,TRBV7-3,-,TRBJ1-5,CASSPKAGYNQPQHF,TGTGCCAGCAGCCCAAAGGCAGGTTACAATCAGCCCCAGCATTTT
-,TRBV4-2,-,TRBJ1-1,CASSQDLGGLNTEAFF,TGTGCCAGCAGCCAAGATTTGGGGGGGCTGAACACTGAAGCTTTCTTT
-,TRBV5-1,-,TRBJ2-7,CASSFGPYEQYF,TGCGCCAGCAGCTTCGGTCCGTACGAGCAGTACTTC
-,TRBV11-2,-,TRBJ1-2,CASSPSRQLYGYTF,TGTGCCAGCAGCCCCAGCAGACAGCTCTATGGCTACACCTTC
once,TRBV4-2,-,TRBJ2-1,CASSQELDSIQFF,TGTGCCAGCAGCCAAGAACTCGACAGTATCCAGTTCTTC
-,TRBV5-3,TRBD2,TRBJ2-1,CAREERDYSYNEQFF,TGTGCCAGAGAGGAGCGGGACTACTCCTACAATGAGCAGTTCTTC
-,TRBV7-2,-,TRBJ1-4,CASSLLGGSEKLFF,TGTGCCAGCAGCTTACTGGGGGGGAGTGAAAAACTGTTTTTT
-,TRBV18,-,TRBJ2-1,CASSPGQTSYNEQFF,TGTGCCAGCTCACCGGGACAAACCTCCTACAATGAGCAGTTCTTC
-,TRBV28,-,TRBJ2-7,CASSLTLWRFEQYF,TGTGCCAGCAGTTTAACACTCTGGCGGTTCGAGCAGTACTTC
-,TRBV29-1,TRBD2,TRBJ2-2,CSVEETGTSLPGELFF,TGCAGCGTTGAAGAGACGGGGACTAGCCTACCCGGGGAGCTGTTTTTT
-,TRBV7-8,-,TRBJ1-4,CASSLNTGYNEKLFF,TGTGCCAGCAGCTTAAATACAGGGTATAATGAAAAACTGTTTTTT
-,TRBV6-5,-,TRBJ2-7,CASSYSRQPGEQYF,TGTGCCAGCAGTTACTCGAGACAGCCCGGCGAGCAGTACTTC
-,TRBV10-3,TRBD1,TRBJ1-2,CAISEGTGGVGGYTF,TGTGCCATCAGTGAGGGGACAGGGGGCGTCGGTGGCTACACCTTC
-,TRBV6-1,-,TRBJ2-2,CASSEAPEAGELFF,TGTGCCAGCAGTGAAGCGCCAGAGGCCGGGGAGCTGTTTTTT
-,TRBV5-4,TRBD1,TRBJ2-7,CASSHVGTGGEQYF,TGTGCCAGCAGCCATGTGGGGACAGGTGGGGAGCAGTACTTC
-,TRBV18,TRBD1,TRBJ1-1,CASSRQGTEAFF,TGTGCCAGCTCGCGACAGGGGACTGAAGCTTTCTTT
medium-sized,TRBV5-1,TRBD1,TRBJ2-3,CASSFDRGETDTQYF,TGCGCCAGCAGCTTCGACAGGGGTGAAACAGATACGCAGTATTTT
-,TRBV7-8,TRBD1,TRBJ2-6,CASSLGPTGAGANVLTF,TGTGCCAGCAGCTTAGGGCCGACAGGGGCTGGGGCCAACGTCCTGACTTTC
-,TRBV5-1,-,TRBJ2-3,CASSLGRTQYF,TGCGCCAGCAGCTTGGGGCGGACGCAGTATTTT
-,TRBV2,TRBD2,TRBJ2-7,CASSEGVAGGFEQYF,TGTGCCAGCAGTGAAGGGGTAGCGGGAGGATTCGAGCAGTACTTC
-,TRBV6-5,-,TRBJ2-4,CASRTDPGALQYF,TGTGCCAGCAGAACGGACCCTGGGGCCCTTCAGTACTTC
few,TRBV7-6,-,TRBJ1-5,CASSLEAGGSNQPQHF,TGTGCCAGCAGCTTAGAAGCCGGGGGTAGCAATCAGCCCCAGCATTTT
few,TRBV2,TRBD1,TRBJ1-2,CASRGRTGGSAGYTF,TGTGCCAGCAGAGGAAGGACAGGGGGCTCAGCTGGCTACACCTTC
-,TRBV5-1,-,TRBJ1-2,CASRAGDGHGYTF,TGCGCCAGCAGAGCAGGGGATGGTCATGGCTACACCTTC
-,TRBV7-6,-,TRBJ2-3,CASSLGSGTDTQYF,TGTGCCAGCAGCCTCGGGTCGGGCACAGATACGCAGTATTTT
-,TRBV27,-,TRBJ1-1,CASSFRGSTEAFF,TGTGCCAGCAGTTTCCGGGGGAGCACTGAAGCTTTCTTT
-,TRBV4-2,-,TRBJ2-1,CASSQNANRDNEQFF,TGTGCCAGCAGCCAGAACGCGAACAGGGACAATGAGCAGTTCTTC
-,TRBV28,-,TRBJ1-2,CASSRHGYTF,TGTGCCAGCTCCAGGCATGGCTACACCTTC
-,TRBV5-1,-,TRBJ1-1,CASSPGLSEWYTEAFF,TGCGCCAGCAGCCCGGGACTGTCCGAGTGGTACACTGAAGCTTTCTTT
few,TRBV19,-,TRBJ1-1,CASSMGDANTEAFF,TGTGCCAGTAGTATGGGAGACGCGAACACTGAAGCTTTCTTT
-,TRBV27,TRBD2,TRBJ2-3,CASRRLAGGGEGGTDTQYF,TGTGCCAGCAGGAGACTAGCGGGAGGCGGGGAGGGGGGCACAGATACGCAGTATTTT
few,TRBV30,-,TRBJ2-5,CAWSVAGQETQYF,TGTGCCTGGAGTGTGGCGGGACAAGAGACCCAGTACTTC
once,TRBV5-1,-,TRBJ1-1,CASSLAGVSEAFF,TGCGCCAGCAGCTTGGCAGGGGTGTCTGAAGCTTTCTTT
-,TRBV9,-,TRBJ2-3,CASSARGTDTQYF,TGTGCCAGCAGCGCCAGGGGCACAGATACGCAGTATTTT